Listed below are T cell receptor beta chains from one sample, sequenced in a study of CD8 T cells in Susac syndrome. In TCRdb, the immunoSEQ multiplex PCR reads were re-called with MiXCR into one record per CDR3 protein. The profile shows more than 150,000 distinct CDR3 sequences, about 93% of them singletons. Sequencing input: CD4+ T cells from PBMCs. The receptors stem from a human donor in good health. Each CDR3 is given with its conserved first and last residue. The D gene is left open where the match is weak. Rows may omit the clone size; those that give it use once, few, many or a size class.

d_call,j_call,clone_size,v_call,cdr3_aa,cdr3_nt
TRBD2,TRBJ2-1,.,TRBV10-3,CAIGRDPPYNEQFF,TGTGCCATCGGGAGGGACCCACCCTACAATGAGCAGTTCTTC
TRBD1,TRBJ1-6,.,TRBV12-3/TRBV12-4,CASRQGGESPLHF,TGTGCCAGCAGGCAGGGGGGCGAATCACCCCTCCACTTT
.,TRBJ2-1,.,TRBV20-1,CSASSNRRYNEQFF,TGCAGTGCTAGTTCGAACAGGCGTTACAATGAGCAGTTCTTC
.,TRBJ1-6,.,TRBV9,CASSVVDSNSPLHF,TGTGCCAGCAGCGTAGTCGACAGTAATTCACCCCTCCACTTT
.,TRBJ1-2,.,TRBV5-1,CASSPTGGLIYGYTF,TGCGCCAGCAGCCCCACCGGCGGGCTGATCTATGGCTACACCTTC
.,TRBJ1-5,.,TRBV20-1,CSARRKLPNQPQHF,TGCAGTGCTAGAAGAAAGCTCCCCAATCAGCCCCAGCATTTT
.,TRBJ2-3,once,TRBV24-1,CATKGPSTDTQYF,TGTGCCACCAAGGGACCTAGCACAGATACGCAGTATTTT
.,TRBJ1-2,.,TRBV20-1,CSARDRRGGYGYTF,TGCAGTGCTAGAGATAGGCGCGGGGGGTACGGCTACACCTTC
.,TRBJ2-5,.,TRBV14,CASSHGQETQYF,TGTGCCAGCAGCCATGGACAAGAGACCCAGTACTTC
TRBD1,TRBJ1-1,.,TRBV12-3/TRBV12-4,CASSRPGGGGLTEAFF,TGTGCCAGCAGCCGTCCCGGGGGAGGGGGCCTCACTGAAGCTTTCTTT
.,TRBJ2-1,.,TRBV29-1,CSVDWDWGEQFF,TGCAGCGTTGATTGGGACTGGGGCGAGCAGTTCTTC
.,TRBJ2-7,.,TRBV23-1,CASSQQGMLHEQYF,TGCGCCAGCAGTCAGCAGGGTATGTTACACGAGCAGTACTTC
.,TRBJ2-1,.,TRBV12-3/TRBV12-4,CASSSVDNEQFF,TGTGCCAGCAGTTCTGTCGACAATGAGCAGTTCTTC
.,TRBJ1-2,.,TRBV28,CATRSLGLGYTF,TGTGCCACCAGATCCTTGGGTTTGGGCTACACCTTC
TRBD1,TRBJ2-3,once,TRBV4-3,CASSPRSQGDADTQYF,TGCGCCAGCAGCCCCAGGTCACAGGGGGACGCAGATACGCAGTATTTT